This TCR beta chain was profiled in a study of post-analysis software for immune sequencing data. Study observations and caveats: Batch-matched samples strongly co-clustered by F measure. The five TRBV segments detected at higher frequency in patients than in controls included TRBV5-6, TRBV5-1 and TRBV20-1.

Tagging with unique molecular identifiers was a feature of the TCR beta cDNA libraries. Using its own MiXCR run on the PCR reads, TCRdb lists one record per CDR3 protein. The sample records fewer than 600,000 distinct CDR3 sequences, roughly 45% being singletons. This clonotype occurred a few times. Its antigen remains unidentified. Trimming removed 5 bases from V and 1 base from J; junction bases left unmatched: 5. CDR1 and CDR2 (germline): LGHDT, YNNKEL (reference sequence). This CDR3 spans 17 amino acids. Sequencing was carried out using blood. V usage is TRBV3-1 and J usage is TRBJ2-5; TRBD2 matches at 15 bases. The TCR was taken from a girl between 10 and 17 years old with multiple sclerosis. Written as DNA, the CDR3 is TGTGCCAGCAGCTCAGGGACTAGCGGGGGGCCCCAAGAGACCCAGTACTTC. Its protein is CASSSGTSGGPQETQYF.